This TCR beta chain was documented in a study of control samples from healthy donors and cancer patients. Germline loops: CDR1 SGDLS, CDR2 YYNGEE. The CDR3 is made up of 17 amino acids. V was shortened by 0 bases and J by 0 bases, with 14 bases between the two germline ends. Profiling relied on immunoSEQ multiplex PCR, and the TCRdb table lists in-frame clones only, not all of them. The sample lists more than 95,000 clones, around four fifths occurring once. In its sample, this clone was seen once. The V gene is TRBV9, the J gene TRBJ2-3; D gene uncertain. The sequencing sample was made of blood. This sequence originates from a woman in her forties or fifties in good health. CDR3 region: CASSVATAGASTDTQYF. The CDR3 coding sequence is TGTGCCAGCAGCGTAGCTACAGCAGGAGCTAGCACAGATACGCAGTATTTT.